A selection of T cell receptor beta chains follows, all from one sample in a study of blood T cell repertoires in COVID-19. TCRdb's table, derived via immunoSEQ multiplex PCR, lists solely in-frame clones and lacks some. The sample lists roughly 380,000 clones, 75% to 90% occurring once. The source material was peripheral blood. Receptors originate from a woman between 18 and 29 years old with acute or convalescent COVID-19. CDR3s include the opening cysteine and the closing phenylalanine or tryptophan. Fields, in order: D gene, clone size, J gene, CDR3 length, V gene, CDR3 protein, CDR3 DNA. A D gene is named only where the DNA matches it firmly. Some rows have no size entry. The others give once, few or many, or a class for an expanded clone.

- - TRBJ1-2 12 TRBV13 CASSLQGSGYTF TGTGCCAGCAGCTTACAGGGGTCTGGCTACACCTTC
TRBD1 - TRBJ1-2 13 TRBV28 CATPRDRAAGYTF TGTGCCACCCCCCGGGACAGGGCTGCTGGCTACACCTTC
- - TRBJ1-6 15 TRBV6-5 CASSSVPSYNSPLHF TGTGCCAGCAGTTCTGTTCCCTCCTATAATTCACCCCTCCACTTT
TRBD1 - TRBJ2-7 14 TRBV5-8 CASSRGQITYEQYF TGTGCCAGCAGCCGGGGACAGATAACCTACGAGCAGTACTTC
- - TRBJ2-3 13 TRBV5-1 CASSLAGHNTQYF TGCGCCAGCAGCTTGGCTGGACACAATACGCAGTATTTT
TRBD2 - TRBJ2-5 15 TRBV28 CASIGVAGVIETQYF TGTGCCAGCATTGGGGTAGCGGGAGTCATCGAGACCCAGTACTTC
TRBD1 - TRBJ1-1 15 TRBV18 CASSPTGGLNTEAFF TGTGCCAGCTCACCTACAGGGGGCCTGAACACTGAAGCTTTCTTT
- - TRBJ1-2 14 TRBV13 CASRPRGYNYGYTF TGTGCCAGCAGACCTAGGGGTTACAACTATGGCTACACCTTC
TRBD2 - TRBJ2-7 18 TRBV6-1 CASSVGTSGRASLSEQYF TGTGCCAGCAGTGTAGGGACTAGCGGGAGGGCCTCCCTATCCGAGCAGTACTTC
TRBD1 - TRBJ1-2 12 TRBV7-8 CASSPPDRAYTF TGTGCCAGCAGCCCCCCGGACAGGGCCTACACCTTC
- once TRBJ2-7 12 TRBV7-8 CASSRSEYEQYF TGTGCCAGCAGCCGGTCGGAGTACGAGCAGTACTTC
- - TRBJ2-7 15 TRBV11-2 CASSLDILPTYEQYF TGTGCCAGCAGCCTAGACATCTTACCTACCTACGAGCAGTACTTC
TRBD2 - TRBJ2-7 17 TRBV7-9 CASSLLRLRTSLDEQYF TGTGCCAGCAGCTTACTGCGGTTGAGGACTAGCTTGGACGAGCAGTACTTC
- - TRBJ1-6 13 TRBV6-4 CASNQGGNSPLHF TGTGCCAGCAATCAGGGTGGTAATTCACCCCTCCACTTT
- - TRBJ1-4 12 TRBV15 CATSRDWQGLFF TGTGCCACCAGCAGAGATTGGCAGGGCCTGTTTTTT
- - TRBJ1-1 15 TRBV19 CASSDTRPGPTEAFF TGTGCCAGTAGCGATACCAGGCCAGGTCCCACTGAAGCTTTCTTT
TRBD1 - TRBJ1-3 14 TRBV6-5 CASGDQGEGNTIYF TGTGCCAGCGGAGATCAGGGGGAAGGAAACACCATATATTTT
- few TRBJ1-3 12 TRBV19 CASKPSGNTIYF TGTGCCAGTAAGCCCTCTGGAAACACCATATATTTT
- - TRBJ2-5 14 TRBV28 CASSFGGTEETQYF TGTGCCAGCAGTTTCGGAGGGACAGAAGAGACCCAGTACTTC
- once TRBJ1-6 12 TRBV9 CASSQGGSPLHF TGTGCCAGCAGCCAGGGCGGTTCACCCCTCCACTTT
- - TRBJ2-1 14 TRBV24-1 CATSDPHRDNEQFF TGTGCCACCAGTGACCCTCACAGGGACAATGAGCAGTTCTTC
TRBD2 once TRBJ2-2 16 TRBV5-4 CASSLGPGGWAGELFF TGTGCCAGCAGCTTGGGCCCGGGAGGGTGGGCCGGGGAGCTGTTTTTT